The 12 T cell receptor beta chains listed next were all sequenced from one sample in a study of blood T cell repertoires in COVID-19. Libraries were prepared by immunoSEQ multiplex PCR; TCRdb keeps only in-frame clonotypes and omits some of them. Of 30,000 to 50,000 clones listed, approximately 87% are singletons. The sequencing sample was made of peripheral blood. The origin of the receptors is a man aged 45 to 65 with active or convalescent COVID-19.

The chain links TRBV27 to TRBJ1-5, with D perhaps TRBD1 (6 bases). The V end lost 6 bases, the J end lost 3 bases, and 9 bases lay between the germline ends. Germline V gene sequence: CDR1 MNHEY, CDR2 SMNVEV (reference sequence). The CDR3 covers 13 residues. CDR3 DNA sequence: TGTGCCAGCAGGGGACAATCCAATCAGCCCCAGCATTTT. This codes for CASRGQSNQPQHF.

The gene calls are TRBV27 and TRBJ1-2; 8 bases are a match to TRBD1. V gave up 5 bases and J gave up 1 base; unmatched junction bases: 12. The CDR3 totals 17 residues. CDR1 is MNHEY and CDR2 is SMNVEV in the germline V gene (reference sequence). The CDR3 DNA sequence: TGTGCCAGCAGTCCCCGGACAGGGACGACTGGTAACTATGGCTACACCTTC. Translated, it gives CASSPRTGTTGNYGYTF.

V is TRBV6-5 and J is TRBJ2-1, with TRBD2 as a possible D gene (7 bases). V dropped 6 bases and J dropped 9 bases, with 15 bases sitting between them. The CDR3 extends over 13 amino acids. The germline gives CDR1 MNHEY, CDR2 SVGAGI. The DNA for the CDR3 is TGTGCCAGCAGCCAAGGGGGGGCCGGTGAGCAGTTCTTC. It specifies CASSQGGAGEQFF.

The chain carries TRBV28 and TRBJ2-7; TRBD1 is a possible D gene (5 bases). The CDR3 covers 12 residues. Between the trimmed V and J ends, which lost 10 bases and 2 bases, there was a span of 12 bases. Germline CDR1 MDHEN, CDR2 SYDVKM. Written as DNA, the CDR3 is TGTGCCACCCGACAGCCCACCTACGAGCAGTACTTC. Its translation: CATRQPTYEQYF.

This chain uses TRBV6-5 with TRBJ2-1; no reliable D call. Germline V lookup: CDR1 MNHEY, CDR2 SVGAGI. CDR3 length equals 16 residues. Trimming pared 0 bases from V and 2 bases from J, leaving 11 bases between. CDR3 amino acids: CASSYSPTTAYNEQFF. CDR3 nucleotides: TGTGCCAGCAGTTACTCCCCTACTACTGCCTACAATGAGCAGTTCTTC.

This clone was detected a few times. The chain is built from TRBV2 and TRBJ2-7; D is unclear. Trimming took off 2 bases at V and 6 bases at J, with 8 bases between the two ends. CDR3 size: 12 residues. Per germline, CDR1 SNHLY and CDR2 FYNNEI. The CDR3 region has the DNA TGTGCCAGCAGTGAAATGAGAGCCGAGCAGTACGTC. Translated, it gives CASSEMRAEQYV.

This chain links TRBV20-1 with TRBJ2-3; no clear D. V lost 5 bases and J 6 bases, leaving 6 bases between the germline ends. This CDR3 has 10 residues. Germline V gives CDR1 DFQATT, CDR2 SNEGSKA (reference sequence). CDR3 nucleotides: TGCAGTGCTCGCAGGGATACGCAGTATTTT. Its protein is CSARRDTQYF.

The J gene is TRBJ1-4, the V gene TRBV21-1; the table assigns TRBD1, which was not confirmed against the DNA. TRBV21-1 represents a pseudogene. This CDR3 spans 10 amino acids. The DNA of the CDR3 is TGTGCCAGCAGCAACCGGGACAGGGTTTTT. Its protein product is CASSNRDRVF.

In this sample, this clone turned up a few times. This rearrangement joins TRBV3-1 (or the pseudogene TRBV3-2) to TRBJ2-5, with 7 bases that match TRBD2. The germline CDR1 and CDR2 sequences are LGHDT and YNNKEL (reference sequence). The CDR3 is 15 residues long. The J segment lost 4 bases and the V segment lost 3 bases, leaving 8 bases of the junction unmatched. CDR3 nucleotides: TGTGCCAGCAGCCACCCAGCGGGGTTAAGAGAGACCCAGTACTTC. It codes for CASSHPAGLRETQYF.

The rearrangement uses TRBV5-4 and TRBJ2-5; 10 bases fit TRBD2. The ends lost 0 bases at V and 0 bases at J; junction bases unmatched: 2. Per germline, CDR1 SGHNT and CDR2 YYREEE (reference sequence). The CDR3 has 16 residues. CDR3 in DNA: TGTGCCAGCAGCTTGGGCCTAGCGGGAGACCAAGAGACCCAGTACTTC. Its protein is CASSLGLAGDQETQYF.

This chain links TRBV27 with TRBJ2-1; 13 nucleotides match TRBD2. With 6 bases clipped from V and 7 bases from J, the junction kept 6 bases outside the gene matches. There are 15 residues in the CDR3. Germline-derived CDR1 and CDR2 are MNHEY and SMNVEV (reference sequence). The chain's CDR3 is CASSPSLAGGNEQFF. CDR3 bases: TGTGCCAGCAGCCCCTCACTAGCGGGAGGGAATGAGCAGTTCTTC.

CDR3 nucleotide sequence: TGTGCCAGCAGCTTAGGCAGGGATCAGCCCCAGCATTTT. Translation gives CASSLGRDQPQHF. V gene TRBV7-3 combines with J gene TRBJ1-5, with D perhaps matching TRBD1 (5 bases). The CDR3 contains 13 residues. Trimming removed 2 bases at V and 5 bases at J, with 7 bases between. CDR1 is SGHTA and CDR2 is FQGTGA in the germline V gene.